The present T cell receptor (beta chain) was sequenced within a study of CD8+CD57+ T cells in acquired aplastic anemia. Germline CDR1 reads SGHTA; CDR2 reads FQGNSA. This CDR3 contains 14 residues. The ends lost 1 base at V and 5 bases at J; junction bases unmatched: 4. TCR beta VDJ and CDR3 were profiled, and genomic DNA was the template. In TCRdb, the reads were re-called with MiXCR into one record per CDR3 protein. The data show some 140,000 distinct CDR3 sequences, with more than 35% seen just once and 8% to 9% held by the top ten. This chain connects TRBV7-2 to TRBJ2-5; 7 nucleotides line up with TRBD2. This clonotype was sampled from a human donor in good health, serving as a control. Source material: sorted CD4+, CD8+, or CD8+CD57+ T cells (not recorded which) from PBMCs. The CDR3 reads CASSLVGGGETQYF. CDR3 coding DNA: TGTGCCAGCAGCTTAGTGGGGGGAGGGGAGACCCAGTACTTC. Full variable domain (remainder filled in from reference TRBV7-2 and TRBJ2-5): GAGVSQSPSNKVTEKGKDVELRCDPISGHTALYWYRQSLGQGLEFLIYFQGNSAPDKSGLPSDRFSAERTGGSVSTLTIQRTQQEDSAVYLCASSLVGGGETQYFGPGTRLLVL.